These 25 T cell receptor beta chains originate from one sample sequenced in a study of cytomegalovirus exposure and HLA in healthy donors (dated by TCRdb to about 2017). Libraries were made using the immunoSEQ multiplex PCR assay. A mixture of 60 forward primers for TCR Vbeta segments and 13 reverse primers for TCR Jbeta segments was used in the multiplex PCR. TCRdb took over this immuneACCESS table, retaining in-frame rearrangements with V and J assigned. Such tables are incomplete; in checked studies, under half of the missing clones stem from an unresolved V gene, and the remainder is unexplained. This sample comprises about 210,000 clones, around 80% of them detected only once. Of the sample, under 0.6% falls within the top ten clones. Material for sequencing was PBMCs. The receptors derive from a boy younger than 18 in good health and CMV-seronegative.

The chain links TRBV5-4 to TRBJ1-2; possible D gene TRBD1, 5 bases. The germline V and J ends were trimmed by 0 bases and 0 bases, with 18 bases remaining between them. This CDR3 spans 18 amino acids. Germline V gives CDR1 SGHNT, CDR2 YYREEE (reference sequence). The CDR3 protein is CASSLESPDSPPNYGYTF. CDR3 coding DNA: TGTGCCAGCAGCTTGGAATCCCCAGACAGCCCACCTAACTATGGCTACACCTTC.

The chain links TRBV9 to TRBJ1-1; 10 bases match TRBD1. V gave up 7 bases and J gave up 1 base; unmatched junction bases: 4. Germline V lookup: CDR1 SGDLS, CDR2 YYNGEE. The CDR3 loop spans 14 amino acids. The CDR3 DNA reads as TGTGCCAGCGGGACAGGGGACCGGAACACTGAAGCTTTCTTT. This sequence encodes CASGTGDRNTEAFF. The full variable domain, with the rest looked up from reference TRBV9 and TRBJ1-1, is DSGVTQTPKHLITATGQRVTLRCSPRSGDLSVYWYQQSLDQGLQFLIQYYNGEERAKGNILERFSAQQFPDLHSELNLSSLELGDSALYFCASGTGDRNTEAFFGQGTRLTVV.

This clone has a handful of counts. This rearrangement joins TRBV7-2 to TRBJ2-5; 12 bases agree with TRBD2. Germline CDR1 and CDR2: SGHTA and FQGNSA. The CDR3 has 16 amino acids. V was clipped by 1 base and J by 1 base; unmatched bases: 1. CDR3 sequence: CASSLGLAGAQETQYF. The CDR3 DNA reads TGTGCCAGCAGCTTAGGACTAGCGGGGGCCCAAGAGACCCAGTACTTC.

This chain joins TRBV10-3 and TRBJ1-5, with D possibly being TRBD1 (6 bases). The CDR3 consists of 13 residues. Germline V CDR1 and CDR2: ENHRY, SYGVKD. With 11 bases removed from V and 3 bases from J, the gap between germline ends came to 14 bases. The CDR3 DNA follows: TGTGCCGGAACGGGGGGGCCCAATCAGCCCCAGCATTTT. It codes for CAGTGGPNQPQHF.

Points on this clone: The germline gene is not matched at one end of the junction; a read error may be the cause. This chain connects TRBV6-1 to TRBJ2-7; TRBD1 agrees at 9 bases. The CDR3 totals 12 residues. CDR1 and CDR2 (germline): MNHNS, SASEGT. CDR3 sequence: CASSEGGDRENF. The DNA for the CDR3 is TGTGCCAGCAGTGAAGGGGGGGACAGGGAGAACTTC.

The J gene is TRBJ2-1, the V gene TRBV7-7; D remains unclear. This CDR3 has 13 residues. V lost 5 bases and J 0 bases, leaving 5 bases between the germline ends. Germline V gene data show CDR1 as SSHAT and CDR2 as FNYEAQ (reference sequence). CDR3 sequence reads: CASSPSSYNEQFF. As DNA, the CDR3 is TGTGCCAGCAGCCCCAGCTCCTACAATGAGCAGTTCTTC.

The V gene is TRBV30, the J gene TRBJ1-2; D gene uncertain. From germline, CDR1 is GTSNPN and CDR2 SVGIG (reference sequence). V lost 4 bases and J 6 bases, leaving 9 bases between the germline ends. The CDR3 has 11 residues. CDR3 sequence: CAWTPGNGYTF. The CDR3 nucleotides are TGTGCCTGGACCCCGGGGAATGGCTACACCTTC.

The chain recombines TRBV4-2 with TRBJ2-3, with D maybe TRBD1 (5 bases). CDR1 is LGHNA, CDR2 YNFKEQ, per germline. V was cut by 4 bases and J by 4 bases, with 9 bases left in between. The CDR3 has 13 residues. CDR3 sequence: CASSPLGPDTQYF. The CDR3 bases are TGTGCCAGCAGCCCCTTGGGGCCAGATACGCAGTATTTT.

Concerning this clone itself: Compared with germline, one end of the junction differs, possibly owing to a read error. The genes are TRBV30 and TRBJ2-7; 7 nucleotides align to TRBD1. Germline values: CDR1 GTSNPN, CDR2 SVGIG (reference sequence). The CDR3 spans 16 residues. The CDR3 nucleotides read TGTGCCTGGAGTTCGCGAGATTTAGGGGGCTCCTACAAGCAGTACTTC. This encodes CAWSSRDLGGSYKQYF.

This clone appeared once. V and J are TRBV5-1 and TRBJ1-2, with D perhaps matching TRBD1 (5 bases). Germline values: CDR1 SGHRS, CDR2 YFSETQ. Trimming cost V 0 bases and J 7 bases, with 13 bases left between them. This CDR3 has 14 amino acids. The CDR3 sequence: CASSLGHSTGGYTF. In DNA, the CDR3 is TGCGCCAGCAGCTTGGGTCACTCTACAGGTGGCTACACCTTC.

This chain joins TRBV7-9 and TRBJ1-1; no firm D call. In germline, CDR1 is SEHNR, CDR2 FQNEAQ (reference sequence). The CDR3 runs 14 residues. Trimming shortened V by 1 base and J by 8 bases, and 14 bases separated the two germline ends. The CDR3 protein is CASSLEAGGLEAFF. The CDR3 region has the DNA TGTGCCAGCAGCTTAGAGGCAGGTGGTTTGGAAGCTTTCTTT.

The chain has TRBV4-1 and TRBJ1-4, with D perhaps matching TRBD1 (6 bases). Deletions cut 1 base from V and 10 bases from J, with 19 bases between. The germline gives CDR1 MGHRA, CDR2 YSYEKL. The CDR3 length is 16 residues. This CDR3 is CASSQVVVDARGKLFF. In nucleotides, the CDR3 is TGCGCCAGCAGCCAAGTGGTCGTCGATGCCAGGGGAAAACTGTTTTTT.

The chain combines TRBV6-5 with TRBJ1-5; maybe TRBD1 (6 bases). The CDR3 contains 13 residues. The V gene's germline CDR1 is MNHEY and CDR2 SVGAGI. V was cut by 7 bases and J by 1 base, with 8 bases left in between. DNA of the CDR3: TGTGCCAGCACCAGGGGCAGCAATCAGCCCCAGCATTTT. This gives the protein CASTRGSNQPQHF.

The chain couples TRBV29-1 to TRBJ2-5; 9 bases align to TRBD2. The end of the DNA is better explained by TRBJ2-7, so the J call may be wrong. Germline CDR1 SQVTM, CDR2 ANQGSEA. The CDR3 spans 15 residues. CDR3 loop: CSVEEISGRAYEQYF. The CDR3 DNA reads TGCAGCGTTGAAGAAATTAGCGGGAGAGCCTACGAGCAGTACTTC.

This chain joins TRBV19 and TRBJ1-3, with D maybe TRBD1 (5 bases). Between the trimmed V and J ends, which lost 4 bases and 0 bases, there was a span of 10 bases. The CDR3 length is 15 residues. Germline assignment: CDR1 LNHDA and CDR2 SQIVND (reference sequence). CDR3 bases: TGTGCCAGTAGTACGGGACTGGTCTCTGGAAACACCATATATTTT. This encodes CASSTGLVSGNTIYF.

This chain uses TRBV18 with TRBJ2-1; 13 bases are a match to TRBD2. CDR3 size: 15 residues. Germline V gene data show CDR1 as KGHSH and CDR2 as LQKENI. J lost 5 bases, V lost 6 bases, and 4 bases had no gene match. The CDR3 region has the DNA TGTGCCAGCTCGCCTGGACTAGCGGGAGACAATGAGCAGTTCTTC. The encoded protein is CASSPGLAGDNEQFF.

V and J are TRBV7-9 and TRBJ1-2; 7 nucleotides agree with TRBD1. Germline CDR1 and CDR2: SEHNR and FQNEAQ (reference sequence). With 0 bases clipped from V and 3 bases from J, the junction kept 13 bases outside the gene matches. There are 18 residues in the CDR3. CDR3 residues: CASSLASLRQGVHYGYTF. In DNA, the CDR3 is TGTGCCAGCAGCTTAGCGTCGCTGAGACAGGGCGTCCACTATGGCTACACCTTC.

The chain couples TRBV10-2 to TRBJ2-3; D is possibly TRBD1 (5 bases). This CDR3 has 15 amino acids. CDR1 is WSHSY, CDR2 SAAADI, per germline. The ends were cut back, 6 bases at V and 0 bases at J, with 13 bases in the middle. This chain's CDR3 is CASSPTASSTDTQYF. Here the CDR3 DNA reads TGCGCCAGCAGCCCGACAGCCTCTAGCACAGATACGCAGTATTTT.

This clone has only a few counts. The CDR3 nucleotides read TGCGCCAGCAGCAAGCCGGACAGGGCGGGGACTGAAGCTTTCTTT. This codes for CASSKPDRAGTEAFF. The chain couples TRBV5-1 to TRBJ1-1, with TRBD1 matching 8 bases. The CDR3 extends over 15 amino acids. Germline assignment: CDR1 SGHRS and CDR2 YFSETQ. J gave up 5 bases and V 4 bases, and 10 bases lay outside the gene matches.

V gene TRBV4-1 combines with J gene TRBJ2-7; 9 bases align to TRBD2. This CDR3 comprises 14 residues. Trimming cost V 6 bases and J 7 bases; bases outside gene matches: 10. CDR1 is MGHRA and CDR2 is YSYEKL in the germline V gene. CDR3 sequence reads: CASRNPREGREQYF. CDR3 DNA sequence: TGCGCCAGCAGAAATCCGCGGGAGGGCCGAGAGCAGTACTTC.

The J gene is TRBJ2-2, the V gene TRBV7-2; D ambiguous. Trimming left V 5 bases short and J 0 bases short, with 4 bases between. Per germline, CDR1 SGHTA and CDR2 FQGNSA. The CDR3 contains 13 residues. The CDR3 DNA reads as TGTGCCAGCAGCACAACGAACACCGGGGAGCTGTTTTTT. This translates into CASSTTNTGELFF.

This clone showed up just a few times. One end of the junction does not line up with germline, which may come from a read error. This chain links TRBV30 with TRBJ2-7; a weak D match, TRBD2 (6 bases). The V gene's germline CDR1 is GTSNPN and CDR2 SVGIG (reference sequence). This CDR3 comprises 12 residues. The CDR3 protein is CAWSSSNSGLYF. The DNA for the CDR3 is TGTGCCTGGAGTTCTAGCAACTCGGGACTCTATTTC.

DNA for the CDR3: TGTGCCAGCAGCTTGGTGGGGCAGGTCCCCCGTAGGATATATTTT. Translated: CASSLVGQVPRRIYF. The genes are TRBV5-6 and TRBJ1-3; perhaps TRBD1 as D (5 bases). Trimming pared 0 bases from V and 13 bases from J, leaving 20 bases between. CDR3 length: 15 residues. From germline, CDR1 is SGHDT and CDR2 YYEEEE. Filled out from reference TRBV5-6 and TRBJ1-3, the complete variable domain reads DAGVTQSPTHLIKTRGQQVTLRCSPKSGHDTVSWYQQALGQGPQFIFQYYEEEERQRGNFPDRFSGHQFPNYSSELNVNALLLGDSALYLCASSLVGQVPRRIYFGEGSWLTVV.

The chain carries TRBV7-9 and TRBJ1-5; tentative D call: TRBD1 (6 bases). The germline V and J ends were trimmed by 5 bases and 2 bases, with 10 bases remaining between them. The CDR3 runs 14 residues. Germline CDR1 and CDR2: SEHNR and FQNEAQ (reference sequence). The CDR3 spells CASSNGQRNQPQHF. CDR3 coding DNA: TGTGCCAGCAGCAATGGACAGCGCAATCAGCCCCAGCATTTT.

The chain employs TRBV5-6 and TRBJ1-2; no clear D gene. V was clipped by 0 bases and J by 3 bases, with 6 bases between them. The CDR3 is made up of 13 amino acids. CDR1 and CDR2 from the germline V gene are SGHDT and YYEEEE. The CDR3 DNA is TGTGCCAGCAGCTTGGGGGCTCACTATGGCTACACCTTC. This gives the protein CASSLGAHYGYTF.